The T cell receptor (beta chain) under discussion was sequenced for a study of sequential checkpoint blockade in melanoma (dated by TCRdb to about 2019). About the study as a whole: Patients were assigned by 1:1 randomization to either first-line nivolumab followed by ipilimumab (arm A) or ipilimumab followed by nivolumab (arm B). Both trial sequences were followed by maintenance nivolumab. DNA from about a hundred pretreatment melanoma tumor samples underwent TCRbeta immunosequencing. For 20 to 25 patients, matched tumor biopsies were obtained before treatment and at week 13, following single-agent nivolumab (arm A) or ipilimumab (arm B). In about 80% of the matched pre- and post-treatment tumor biopsy pairs, both biopsies came from the same lesion. Summary of the overall study and its limitations: Tumor T-cell fraction and clonality correlated with PD-L1 staining and CD8+ T-cell counts but not with mutational load. Among patients in arm A, the nivolumab-first arm, pretreatment tumor TIL clonality was associated with response (P = .04). Within-arm analyses of tumor T-cell fraction were limited by small sample sizes and reduced statistical power. The model for predicting response that combines TCR metrics with mutation burden needs to be validated in larger, independent patient cohorts. Patients whose tumor T-cell fraction and clonality increased by week 13 were about 30 times more likely to achieve clinical benefit.

On this clone itself: Its specific antigen is unknown. Base qualities are missing; no much larger clone stands one base away.

Spanning cysteine to phenylalanine, the CDR3 consists of 14 amino acids. Only the CDR3 DNA stays, 42 bases, in frame from base 1. For this chain, trimming is 8 bases at the V end and 4 bases at the J end, and the number of junction bases without a gene match is 6. According to the germline V gene, CDR1 reads MNHGY and CDR2 reads SAAAGT. This specimen's treatment or condition label, interpreted: randomized to nivolumab then ipilimumab (arm A) or the reverse (arm B). None of the patients in the trial had previously been given DNA-damaging chemotherapy. The samples were obtained from melanoma patients enrolled in CheckMate 064, an open-label, randomized phase II trial testing sequential checkpoint blockade. Tumor TCR sequencing used genomic DNA from formalin-fixed paraffin-embedded (FFPE) tissue samples. TCRbeta CDR3 regions were immunosequenced from genomic DNA with the immunoSEQ Assay. Genomic DNA was amplified by bias-controlled multiplex PCR before high-throughput sequencing. Processing in the source paper ran as follows. To quantify the absolute abundance of each unique TCRbeta CDR3 region, the sequences were collapsed and filtered. Clonality, defined as 1 minus Pielou's evenness, was calculated using only productive rearrangements. Tumor T-cell fraction was computed by normalizing TCRbeta template counts to usable DNA, estimated from several housekeeping genes. A previously published method was used to identify clones with significantly greater frequencies in on-treatment samples than in baseline samples. The clones in this table, taken by TCRdb from immuneACCESS, are in-frame only. Not every clone is retained; where verified, under half of the shortfall comes from an unresolved V gene, and the cause of the rest is unknown. V, J and clone size are taken as reported in that table, and D and trimming were inferred from the DNA itself. The sample includes 2,400 or so clones, with 15% to 20% observed a single time. 16% of the sample rests with the top ten.

The sample in question was tumor tissue (inferred from file names), obtained from a patient given nivolumab and ipilimumab in sequence. The clonotype was recovered from a human donor with melanoma. Recombination connected TRBV6-8 to TRBJ2-3, with TRBD2 identical over 10 junction bases. In nucleotides, the sequence is TGTGCCAGCGGGGGAGCGGGGGGGCCAGATACGCAGTATTTT. It encodes CASGGAGGPDTQYF.